These 13 T cell receptor beta chains were sequenced from one sample in a study of blood T cell repertoires in COVID-19 (dated by TCRdb to between 2020 and 2021). The library was obtained by the immunoSEQ multiplex PCR assay. Entries here come from immuneACCESS through TCRdb and include only in-frame sequences with V and J called. Some clones fail to appear in such tables; in the studies checked, an unresolved V gene covers under half of the shortfall, and the cause of the remainder is unknown. The sample has hundreds of thousands of clones on record, 70% to 90% of them singletons. The ten largest clones represent about 12% of the sample. Sequencing was done on a sample of peripheral blood. All receptors come from a woman aged 18-30 years who had recovered from COVID-19.

The V and J genes are TRBV6-5 and TRBJ2-1, with 11 bases fitting TRBD2. The germline gives CDR1 MNHEY, CDR2 SVGAGI. Trimming cost V 5 bases and J 7 bases; bases outside gene matches: 4. CDR3 length: 14 amino acids. The CDR3 DNA sequence: TGTGCCAGCAGTATAGCGGGAGGGCCTAATGAGCAGTTCTTC. Encoded protein: CASSIAGGPNEQFF.

The V gene is TRBV9, the J gene TRBJ2-3, with D maybe TRBD2 (6 bases). Looked up from germline, CDR1 is SGDLS and CDR2 is YYNGEE. V was cut by 0 bases and J by 4 bases, with 6 bases left in between. The CDR3 runs to 13 residues. CDR3 region: CASSVGGADTQYF. The CDR3 region has the DNA TGTGCCAGCAGCGTAGGGGGGGCAGATACGCAGTATTTT.

This chain joins TRBV30 and TRBJ1-1; D is possibly TRBD1 (6 bases). From germline, CDR1 is GTSNPN and CDR2 SVGIG (reference sequence). This CDR3 region has 13 residues. V dropped 5 bases and J dropped 4 bases, with 14 bases sitting between them. The CDR3 nucleotides read TGTGCCTGGCAGGGGAATGGGGGCACTGAAGCTTTCTTT. This encodes CAWQGNGGTEAFF.

V gene TRBV29-1 combines with J gene TRBJ2-2, with 9 bases aligning to TRBD1. Trimming removed 1 base from V and 2 bases from J; junction bases left unmatched: 5. This CDR3 region has 16 residues. Per germline, CDR1 SQVTM and CDR2 ANQGSEA. The DNA of the CDR3 is TGCAGCGTTGAAGGGGTGGGACAGGGTAACACCGGGGAGCTGTTTTTT. Translating it yields CSVEGVGQGNTGELFF.

V is TRBV4-1 and J is TRBJ1-4; D is perhaps TRBD1 (5 bases). Trimming removed 1 base at V and 7 bases at J, with 16 bases between. This CDR3 has 16 amino acids. The germline CDR1 and CDR2 sequences are MGHRA and YSYEKL. CDR3 sequence (DNA): TGCGCCAGCAGCCAAGTCCGCGGGGGGGGAATTGAAAAACTGTTTTTT. Amino acid sequence: CASSQVRGGGIEKLFF.

The chain uses TRBV19 and TRBJ2-7; 7 bases align to TRBD1. This CDR3 is built from 16 residues. Germline lookup yields CDR1 LNHDA and CDR2 SQIVND (reference sequence). V was clipped by 5 bases and J by 1 base; unmatched bases: 11. The CDR3 DNA reads TGTGCCAGTAGTGACCCCCGACAGGGTAATTCCTACGAGCAGTACTTC. This gives the protein CASSDPRQGNSYEQYF.

The V gene is TRBV6-5, the J gene TRBJ1-1; a weak D match, TRBD1 (5 bases). The CDR3 consists of 13 residues. V lost 3 bases and J lost 13, with 18 bases in between. Looked up from germline, CDR1 is MNHEY and CDR2 is SVGAGI. DNA of the CDR3: TGTGCCAGCAGTTATTCAGGGTGGTCTGGGGTTTTCTTT. Translation gives CASSYSGWSGVFF.

V gene TRBV5-1 combines with J gene TRBJ1-2; D not certain. The V gene's germline CDR1 is SGHRS and CDR2 YFSETQ. The CDR3 sequence is 13 residues long. V lost 3 bases and J lost 4, with 10 bases in between. CDR3 loop: CASSSRAAYGYTF. DNA for the CDR3: TGCGCCAGCAGCTCGCGGGCAGCCTATGGCTACACCTTC.

J is TRBJ2-3 and V is TRBV5-4, with 12 bases matching TRBD2. J was trimmed by 0 bases and V by 7 bases; bases with no gene match: 3. Germline loops: CDR1 SGHNT, CDR2 YYREEE (reference sequence). CDR3 size: 15 residues. CDR3 bases: TGTGCCAGCTCTGGGACTAGCGGGAGCACAGATACGCAGTATTTT. It yields the protein CASSGTSGSTDTQYF.

This clone was seen only a few times. The chain combines TRBV7-2 with TRBJ2-2, with 11 bases identical to TRBD2. The CDR3 spans 15 residues. The V segment lost 5 bases and the J segment 5 bases; nucleotides outside the gene matches: 4. In germline, CDR1 is SGHTA, CDR2 FQGNSA. CDR3 in amino acids: CASSPGLAGTGELFF. DNA for the CDR3: TGTGCCAGCAGCCCCGGACTAGCGGGTACCGGGGAGCTGTTTTTT.

This chain connects TRBV12-3 or TRBV12-4 to TRBJ2-1; possibly TRBD2 for D (5 bases). V was pared by 6 bases and J by 9 bases, with 15 bases between. This CDR3 has 13 residues. DNA for the CDR3: TGTGCCAGCAGCTCCGGTGGACTGAGTGAGCAGTTCTTC. Translated: CASSSGGLSEQFF.

This clone was detected a few times. The CDR3 region is CASSQDVGRTGELFF. The CDR3 DNA reads TGTGCCAGCAGCCAAGACGTAGGGAGGACCGGGGAGCTGTTTTTT. The rearrangement links TRBV3-1 (or the pseudogene TRBV3-2) to TRBJ2-2, with D possibly TRBD2 on 6 matching bases. V lost 0 bases to trimming and J lost 5 bases, with 10 bases between them. In germline, CDR1 is LGHDT, CDR2 YNNKEL (reference sequence). The CDR3 length is 15 residues.

The chain is built from TRBV5-6 and TRBJ2-7; D uncertain. The CDR3 length is 11 residues. Germline loops: CDR1 SGHDT, CDR2 YYEEEE. Deletions cut 2 bases from V and 7 bases from J, with 7 bases between. CDR3 DNA sequence: TGTGCCAGCAGCTTTGGGCTGGAGCAGTACTTC. Its translation is CASSFGLEQYF.